This TCR beta chain was sequenced during a study of blood T cells in healthy people across ages. Study-wide results and caveats: Per-million-T-cell TCR beta diversity fell roughly linearly with age.

Trimming left V 5 bases short and J 1 base short, with 11 bases between. Germline V gene lookup returns CDR1 SGHTS and CDR2 YDEGEE. The CDR3 has 14 residues. There are a few counts of this clonotype. Its antigen remains unknown. A second PCR, run for roughly 6 to 11 cycles, used a sample-barcoded 5' primer plus a J-beta primer mix. TCRdb independently ran MiXCR on the 5' RACE reads; one entry per CDR3 protein. The sample includes about 620,000 distinct CDR3 sequences, roughly 21% of them seen just once. The V call is TRBV5-8, the J call TRBJ2-3; no clear D. The TCR was taken from a man in his 70s in good health. Source material: blood. In nucleotides, the CDR3 is TGTGCCAGCAGTCGGCACCGGGGCACAGATACGCAGTATTTT. It encodes CASSRHRGTDTQYF.